This entry lists 10 T cell receptor beta chains sequenced from one sample in a study of blood T cell repertoires in COVID-19. The method was immunoSEQ multiplex PCR; TCRdb's version includes in-frame clones alone and lacks a portion of them. The table shows about 440,000 clones, with approximately 90% occurring only once. Sequencing was performed on peripheral blood. Source of these receptors: a woman in her twenties or thirties with acute or convalescent COVID-19.

The chain uses TRBV7-9 and TRBJ1-1; TRBD1 might be the D (5 bases). Germline CDR1 reads SEHNR; CDR2 reads FQNEAQ (reference sequence). Deletions cut 6 bases from V and 8 bases from J, with 16 bases between. The CDR3 totals 13 residues. The CDR3 DNA is TGTGCCAGCAGTTCAAACCAGGGAAGAGAAGCTTTCTTT. This sequence encodes CASSSNQGREAFF.

The gene calls are TRBV18 and TRBJ1-2, with D maybe TRBD1 (5 bases). The CDR3 sequence is 15 residues long. The V end was cut by 0 bases, the J end by 7 bases, with 15 bases between. Germline CDR1 is KGHSH and CDR2 is LQKENI. In DNA, the CDR3 is TGTGCCAGCTCACCACCGCTTGGGGCGGCCGGTGGCTACACCTTC. Translated: CASSPPLGAAGGYTF.

On this clone: A much larger clone differs from this one at a single base, so this may be a read error. The chain combines TRBV6-5 with TRBJ2-7, with 8 bases lining up with TRBD1. CDR1 MNHEY and CDR2 SVGAGI come from the germline V gene. The CDR3 is 12 residues long. The V and J ends lost 6 bases and 6 bases, in that order; junction bases with no gene match: 4. CDR3 nucleotides: TGTGCCAGCAGCCGCGGACAGGGCGAGCAGTACTTC. The encoded protein is CASSRGQGEQYF.

Remarks on this clone: Given a much more abundant clone one base away, this may be a read error. Other DNA sequences in the sample encode the same CDR3. The chain carries TRBV12-3 or TRBV12-4 and TRBJ1-5; D perhaps matches TRBD1 (5 bases). V shed 6 bases and J shed 4 bases, with 10 bases lying between them. CDR3 length: 13 residues. The CDR3: CASRPGGNQPQHF. The CDR3 nucleotides read TGTGCCAGCAGACCGGGGGGGAATCAGCCCCAGCATTTT.

The CDR3 protein is CASSYSLGNTGELFF. The CDR3 nucleotides are TGTGCCAGCAGTTACTCCCTAGGGAACACCGGGGAGCTGTTTTTT. The chain has TRBV6-5 and TRBJ2-2; no clear D. This CDR3 region has 15 residues. V lost 0 bases and J lost 1, with 6 bases in between. Germline V lookup: CDR1 MNHEY, CDR2 SVGAGI.

The V call is TRBV5-1, the J call TRBJ1-2; a weak D match, TRBD1 (6 bases). With 4 bases removed from V and 6 bases from J, the gap between germline ends came to 19 bases. The CDR3 spans 15 residues. Germline V CDR1 and CDR2: SGHRS, YFSETQ. CDR3 coding DNA: TGCGCCAGCAGCAACGGACAGTCCTTGTACGATGGCTACACCTTC. It specifies CASSNGQSLYDGYTF.

The chain has TRBV3-1 (or the pseudogene TRBV3-2) and TRBJ2-1; unclear D gene. The V gene's germline CDR1 is LGHDT and CDR2 YNNKEL (reference sequence). The CDR3 is made up of 14 amino acids. V was cut by 4 bases and J by 7 bases, with 14 bases left in between. Written as DNA, the CDR3 is TGTGCCAGCAGCCTGTCTGGGCCGGCTAATGAGCAGTTCTTC. This codes for CASSLSGPANEQFF.

The J gene is TRBJ1-2, the V gene TRBV27; D gene uncertain. Germline CDR1 reads MNHEY; CDR2 reads SMNVEV (reference sequence). The CDR3 consists of 16 residues. V lost 5 bases and J lost 4, with 20 bases in between. CDR3 loop: CASSPLGSPASYGYTF. DNA for the CDR3: TGTGCCAGCAGTCCCCTAGGGAGCCCCGCAAGCTATGGCTACACCTTC.

The chain has TRBV4-1 and TRBJ2-7; TRBD1 might be the D (7 bases). Trimming took off 3 bases at V and 5 bases at J, with 20 bases between the two ends. This CDR3 contains 16 residues. Germline V gene data show CDR1 as MGHRA and CDR2 as YSYEKL. CDR3 nucleotide sequence: TGCGCCAGCAGCCAGGAGGGCACAGGGGAATTCGACGAGCAGTACTTC. It translates to CASSQEGTGEFDEQYF.

The chain employs TRBV7-3 and TRBJ1-1, with D possibly being TRBD1 (5 bases). The CDR3 covers 12 residues. Germline V CDR1 and CDR2: SGHTA, FQGTGA. V lost 11 bases to trimming and J lost 1 base, with 11 bases between them. CDR3 bases: TGTGCCCAAGGACAACCGAACACTGAAGCTTTCTTT. As protein: CAQGQPNTEAFF.